This T cell receptor (beta chain) was sequenced during a study of shared clonotypes between healthy human individuals. Whole-study context: The donor pool was made up of a couple of women and three men aged 18 to 49.

Only in-frame clones appear in the TCRdb table, and some are missing; sequencing was by immunoSEQ multiplex PCR. The repertoire has over 1.5 million clones, about 98% of them found once; the top ten carry about 0.42%. Germline V gene lookup returns CDR1 SGDLS and CDR2 YYNGEE. The CDR3 loop spans 15 amino acids. The trim removed 4 bases at V and 9 bases at J, leaving 12 bases unmatched. Healthy HIV-negative adults with no recent acute infections or vaccinations were recruited as donors. Partitioning of CD4+ cells yielded a CD45RA+ naive subset and a CD45RA-negative memory subset. The chain employs TRBV9 and TRBJ2-1; 8 positions match TRBD2. This receptor was taken from a man aged 25 to 40 in good health. The sequencing input was naive CD4+ T cells sorted from blood. Subset of the sample: CD45RA+ positively selected. The CDR3, as DNA: TGTGCCAGCAGCTCCGTTACTAGCGGTTTGAGTGAGCAGTTCTTC. This codes for CASSSVTSGLSEQFF.